These 27 T cell receptor beta chains were sequenced from one sample in a study of cytomegalovirus exposure and HLA in healthy donors (dated by TCRdb to the late 2010s). The library was obtained by the immunoSEQ multiplex PCR assay. A mixture of 60 forward primers for TCR Vbeta segments and 13 reverse primers for TCR Jbeta segments was used in the multiplex PCR. The clones in this table, taken by TCRdb from immuneACCESS, are in-frame only. Not every clone is retained; where verified, under half of the shortfall comes from an unresolved V gene, and the cause of the rest is unknown. The sample data list some 150,000 clones, and approximately 80% of these were observed just once. Around 6.6% of the sample is taken by the ten largest. Specimen: PBMCs. Receptor source: a woman aged 45-65 years in good health and CMV-seropositive.

This rearrangement joins TRBV6-6 to TRBJ1-2, with 10 bases identical to TRBD1. The germline V gene has CDR1 MNHNY and CDR2 SVGAGI (reference sequence). V trimming: 9 bases; J trimming: 4 bases; junction bases outside the gene matches: 11. The CDR3 totals 15 residues. CDR3 bases: TGTGCCAGTTTTACCGGGACAGGGGTGAGCTATGGCTACACCTTC. Translated, it gives CASFTGTGVSYGYTF.

This chain connects TRBV12-2 to TRBJ1-2; TRBD1 was called by the table and not checked on the DNA. TRBV12-2 is classified as a pseudogene. CDR3 size: 16 residues. The chain's CDR3 is CASRRLRDKANYGYTF. DNA for the CDR3: TGTGCAAGTCGCCGCCTCCGGGACAAAGCTAACTATGGCTACACCTTC.

The J gene is TRBJ1-1, the V gene TRBV5-8; D is undetermined. Deletions cut 1 base from V and 1 base from J, with 5 bases between. CDR1 and CDR2 (germline): SGHTS, YDEGEE. The CDR3 runs to 13 residues. The CDR3 is CASSLTKNTEAFF. CDR3 sequence (DNA): TGTGCCAGCAGCTTGACTAAGAACACTGAAGCTTTCTTT.

A remark on this clone: Other DNA sequences in this sample translate to the same CDR3. The chain uses TRBV9 and TRBJ1-3; no reliable D call. V gave up 2 bases and J gave up 0 bases, with 6 bases separating them. This CDR3 contains 14 residues. CDR1 is SGDLS and CDR2 is YYNGEE in the germline V gene. CDR3 region: CASSVGASGNTIYF. CDR3 bases: TGTGCCAGCAGCGTCGGTGCCTCTGGAAACACCATATATTTT. Together with reference TRBV9 and TRBJ1-3, the CDR3 gives the full variable domain: DSGVTQTPKHLITATGQRVTLRCSPRSGDLSVYWYQQSLDQGLQFLIQYYNGEERAKGNILERFSAQQFPDLHSELNLSSLELGDSALYFCASSVGASGNTIYFGEGSWLTVV.

V is TRBV5-1 and J is TRBJ1-1, with 8 bases fitting TRBD1. V was clipped by 0 bases and J by 5 bases; unmatched bases: 3. Per the germline V gene, CDR1 is SGHRS and CDR2 is YFSETQ. The CDR3 has 14 residues. The CDR3 sequence is CASSLGGQGTEAFF. CDR3 DNA sequence: TGCGCCAGCAGCTTGGGAGGACAGGGTACTGAAGCTTTCTTT.

The rearrangement links TRBV4-3 to TRBJ1-1; TRBD1 matches at 7 bases. V lost 4 bases to trimming and J lost 4 bases; unmatched junction nucleotides: 9. This CDR3 spans 15 amino acids. CDR1 and CDR2 (germline): LGHNA, YSLEER. The CDR3 sequence is CASSRDREWSTEAFF. In nucleotides, the CDR3 is TGCGCCAGCAGCCGGGACAGAGAATGGAGCACTGAAGCTTTCTTT.

J is TRBJ2-7 and V is TRBV19, with TRBD1 matching 10 bases. This CDR3 has 12 amino acids. The V gene's germline CDR1 is LNHDA and CDR2 SQIVND (reference sequence). In DNA form, the CDR3 reads TGTGCAATCGGGACAGGGGCGGGGGAGCAGTACTTC. Translation: CAIGTGAGEQYF. Variable domain in full (rest from reference TRBV19 and TRBJ2-7): DGGITQSPKYLFRKEGQNVTLSCEQNLNHDAMYWYRQDPGQGLRLIYYSQIVNDFQKGDIAEGYSVSREKKESFPLTVTSAQKNPTAFYLCAIGTGAGEQYFGPGTRLTVT.

The V call is TRBV5-1, the J call TRBJ1-1; D is unresolved. The CDR3 spans 16 residues. V lost 7 bases to trimming and J lost 0 bases, with 19 bases between them. Per the germline V gene, CDR1 is SGHRS and CDR2 is YFSETQ. The CDR3 nucleotides read TGCGCCAGCCGAAGCGGTGGGTATGGGATGAACACTGAAGCTTTCTTT. This encodes CASRSGGYGMNTEAFF.

The chain has TRBV18 and TRBJ2-1; D is perhaps TRBD1 (6 bases). Looked up from germline, CDR1 is KGHSH and CDR2 is LQKENI. This CDR3 region has 13 residues. Deletions cut 3 bases from V and 4 bases from J, with 7 bases between. In nucleotides, the CDR3 is TGTGCCAGCTCACCTGGACAGTACAATGAGCAGTTCTTC. Protein sequence: CASSPGQYNEQFF.

This clone was counted between two and nine times. The genes are TRBV19 and TRBJ1-2, with D maybe TRBD1 (6 bases). Trimming stripped 7 bases from V and 0 bases from J, with 15 bases between. Germline CDR1 is LNHDA and CDR2 is SQIVND (reference sequence). The CDR3 consists of 15 residues. The CDR3 sequence is CASKDGQFSNYGYTF. DNA for the CDR3: TGTGCCAGTAAAGATGGACAGTTTTCTAACTATGGCTACACCTTC. The variable domain in full, with the rest retrieved from reference TRBV19 and TRBJ1-2, is DGGITQSPKYLFRKEGQNVTLSCEQNLNHDAMYWYRQDPGQGLRLIYYSQIVNDFQKGDIAEGYSVSREKKESFPLTVTSAQKNPTAFYLCASKDGQFSNYGYTFGSGTRLTVV.

The CDR3: CASSPGQEGYGYTF. In nucleotides, the CDR3 is TGCGCCAGCAGCCCGGGACAAGAAGGCTATGGCTACACCTTC. This chain uses TRBV5-1 with TRBJ1-2, with a possible D match to TRBD1 (6 bases). The CDR3 is 14 residues long. The germline V gene has CDR1 SGHRS and CDR2 YFSETQ. V lost 4 bases to trimming and J lost 4 bases, with 14 bases between them.

A remark on this clone: The junction departs from germline at one end; a sequencing error may be responsible. The V gene is TRBV5-1, the J gene TRBJ2-3; perhaps TRBD2 as D (5 bases). This CDR3 region has 14 residues. Per the germline V gene, CDR1 is SGHRS and CDR2 is YFSETQ. The CDR3 bases are TGCGCAAGCAGCTTGAAGGGAGTCACAGATACGCAGTATTTT. It translates to CASSLKGVTDTQYF.

This clone was seen only once. The chain carries TRBV6-1 and TRBJ1-3; a possible D gene is TRBD1 (5 bases). Trimming cost V 5 bases and J 3 bases, with 11 bases left between them. Germline CDR1 is MNHNS and CDR2 is SASEGT. CDR3 size: 14 residues. The CDR3 region has the DNA TGTGCCAGCAGTTCAGCGGGGGTTGGAAACACCATATATTTT. Encoded protein: CASSSAGVGNTIYF.

This chain links TRBV25-1 with TRBJ1-1; 9 nucleotides match TRBD1. V dropped 3 bases and J dropped 5; count of bases not matched to a gene: 4. Per the germline V gene, CDR1 is MGHDK and CDR2 is SYGVNS. The length of the CDR3 is 14 residues. Here the CDR3 DNA reads TGTGCCAGCAGTGAGACAGGGGGTAAGACTGAAGCTTTCTTT. Protein: CASSETGGKTEAFF.

This chain uses TRBV4-1 with TRBJ2-1, with TRBD1 matching 9 bases. The CDR3 totals 18 residues. Germline V gene sequence: CDR1 MGHRA, CDR2 YSYEKL. V was clipped by 3 bases and J by 1 base; unmatched bases: 10. The CDR3 spells CASSHPGQGRISYNEQFF. The CDR3, as DNA: TGCGCCAGCAGCCACCCAGGACAGGGGAGGATATCCTACAATGAGCAGTTCTTC.

The chain links TRBV29-1 to TRBJ1-2; D is perhaps TRBD1 (6 bases). V was cut by 4 bases and J by 1 base, with 10 bases left in between. CDR1 and CDR2 from the germline V gene are SQVTM and ANQGSEA. The CDR3 runs 13 residues. The DNA of the CDR3 is TGCAGCGTTGCCGGGACAAATAACTATGGCTACACCTTC. This translates into CSVAGTNNYGYTF.

The V gene is TRBV10-1, the J gene TRBJ2-3; unclear D gene. Germline V gene data show CDR1 as WNHNN and CDR2 as SYGVQD (reference sequence). Trimming took 6 bases from V and 0 from J, leaving 7 bases between them. The CDR3 is 13 amino acids. CDR3 residues: CASSVTSTDTQYF. CDR3 sequence (DNA): TGCGCCAGCAGCGTAACTAGCACAGATACGCAGTATTTT.

In regard to this clone: One end of the junction fails to match germline, which may point to a read error. This chain connects TRBV2 to TRBJ2-7; 7 bases agree with TRBD2. Germline lookup yields CDR1 SNHLY and CDR2 FYNNEI. CDR3 size: 11 residues. CDR3 in amino acids: CASSLGLVGDF. The DNA of the CDR3 is TGTGCCAGCAGCCTCGGACTAGTGGGTGACTTC.

This rearrangement joins TRBV6-5 to TRBJ2-7; 8 positions agree with TRBD1. J was trimmed by 3 bases and V by 5 bases; bases with no gene match: 9. From germline, CDR1 is MNHEY and CDR2 SVGAGI. The CDR3 length is 15 residues. DNA for the CDR3: TGTGCCAGCAGTAGTTATCAGGGGGCGAGCTACGAGCAGTACTTC. Amino acids: CASSSYQGASYEQYF.

This clone was counted between two and nine times. This chain links TRBV19 with TRBJ2-7, with 8 bases aligning to TRBD2. The germline gives CDR1 LNHDA, CDR2 SQIVND (reference sequence). V lost 5 bases, J lost 6 bases, and 9 bases stayed unmatched. The CDR3 contains 14 residues. CDR3 sequence: CASSSRGGPSEQYF. In DNA form, the CDR3 reads TGTGCCAGTAGTTCACGGGGGGGCCCTAGCGAGCAGTACTTC.

This chain joins TRBV28 and TRBJ2-3, with 15 bases fitting TRBD2. V lost 6 bases and J lost 1; bases outside the gene matches: 2. CDR3 length: 16 residues. CDR1 and CDR2 (germline): MDHEN, SYDVKM. CDR3 protein: CASRGLAGGGTDTQYF. The CDR3 nucleotides are TGTGCCAGCAGAGGACTAGCGGGGGGGGGCACAGATACGCAGTATTTT.

The chain has TRBV13 and TRBJ2-1; perhaps TRBD2 as D (7 bases). The V gene's germline CDR1 is PRHDT and CDR2 FYEKMQ (reference sequence). The CDR3 is 14 residues long. V lost 1 base and J 6 bases, leaving 10 bases between the germline ends. This CDR3 reads CASSLAGEGNEQFF. The CDR3 nucleotides read TGTGCCAGCAGCTTAGCAGGGGAGGGCAATGAGCAGTTCTTC.

V usage is TRBV29-1 and J usage is TRBJ2-1; D is unresolved. Germline-derived CDR1 and CDR2 are SQVTM and ANQGSEA. This CDR3 is 11 amino acids long. V was trimmed by 7 bases and J by 6 bases, leaving 10 bases between them. The CDR3 spells CSAVYSNEQFF. The DNA for the CDR3 is TGCAGCGCCGTCTACAGCAATGAGCAGTTCTTC.

The chain couples TRBV27 to TRBJ2-3, with D perhaps matching TRBD1 (6 bases). The germline gives CDR1 MNHEY, CDR2 SMNVEV (reference sequence). The V and J ends lost 6 bases and 1 base respectively, with 8 bases between them. The CDR3 consists of 13 residues. The CDR3 spells CASRRQGTDTQYF. The CDR3 region has the DNA TGTGCCAGCAGACGACAGGGCACAGATACGCAGTATTTT.

This clone was observed a few times. This sequence joins TRBV4-1 and TRBJ2-7; TRBD2 aligns across 9 bases. After removal of 0 bases from V and 5 bases from J, the junction contained 17 bases not matched to a gene. Per the germline V gene, CDR1 is MGHRA and CDR2 is YSYEKL. CDR3 size: 19 residues. The CDR3 loop is CASSQDGMLERGARDEQYF. CDR3 coding DNA: TGCGCCAGCAGCCAAGATGGGATGCTCGAGCGGGGGGCGCGGGACGAGCAGTACTTC.

The J gene is TRBJ1-1, the V gene TRBV5-1; tentatively, D is TRBD1 (5 bases). V lost 7 bases and J lost 5, with 15 bases in between. This CDR3 contains 13 residues. CDR1 is SGHRS, CDR2 YFSETQ, per germline. The CDR3 bases are TGCGCCAGCCTGAGTGGGGCAGGGACTGAAGCTTTCTTT. This gives the protein CASLSGAGTEAFF.

The chain links TRBV29-1 to TRBJ2-2; 7 nucleotides align to TRBD1. Per germline, CDR1 SQVTM and CDR2 ANQGSEA. With 6 bases clipped from V and 0 bases from J, the junction kept 1 base outside the gene matches. This CDR3 spans 13 amino acids. The CDR3 nucleotides are TGCAGCGTGGACAGGACGAACACCGGGGAGCTGTTTTTT. Translated: CSVDRTNTGELFF.